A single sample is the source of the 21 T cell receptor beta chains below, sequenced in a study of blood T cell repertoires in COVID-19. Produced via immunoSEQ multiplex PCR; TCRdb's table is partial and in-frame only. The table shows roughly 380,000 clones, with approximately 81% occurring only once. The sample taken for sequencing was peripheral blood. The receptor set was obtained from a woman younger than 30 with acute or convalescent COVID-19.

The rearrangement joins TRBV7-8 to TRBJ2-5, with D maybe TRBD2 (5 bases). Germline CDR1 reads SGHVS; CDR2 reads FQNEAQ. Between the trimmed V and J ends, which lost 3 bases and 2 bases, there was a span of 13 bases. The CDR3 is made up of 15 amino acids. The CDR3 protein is CASSFGLGGQETQYF. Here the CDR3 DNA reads TGTGCCAGCAGCTTCGGACTGGGCGGTCAAGAGACCCAGTACTTC.

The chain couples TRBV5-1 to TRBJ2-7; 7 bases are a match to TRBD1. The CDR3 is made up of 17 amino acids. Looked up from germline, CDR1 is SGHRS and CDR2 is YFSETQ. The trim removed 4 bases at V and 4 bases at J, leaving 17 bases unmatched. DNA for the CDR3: TGCGCCAGCAGCGATCATCACCAAACAGGGGATGAATACGAGCAGTACTTC. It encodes CASSDHHQTGDEYEQYF.

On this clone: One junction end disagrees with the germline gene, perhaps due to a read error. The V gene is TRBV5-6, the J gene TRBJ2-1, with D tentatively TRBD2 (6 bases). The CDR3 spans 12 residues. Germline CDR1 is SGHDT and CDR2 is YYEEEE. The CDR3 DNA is TGTGCCAGCAGCTTTGAGGGACTCAGTCAGATCTTC. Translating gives CASSFEGLSQIF.

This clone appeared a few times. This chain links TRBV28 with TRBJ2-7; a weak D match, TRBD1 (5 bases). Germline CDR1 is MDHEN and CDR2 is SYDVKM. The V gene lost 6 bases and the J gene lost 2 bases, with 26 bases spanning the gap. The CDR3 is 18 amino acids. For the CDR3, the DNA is TGTGCCAGCAGCCCATCTCCGGGTCTTGGGGCTATTACCTACGAGCAGTACTTC. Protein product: CASSPSPGLGAITYEQYF.

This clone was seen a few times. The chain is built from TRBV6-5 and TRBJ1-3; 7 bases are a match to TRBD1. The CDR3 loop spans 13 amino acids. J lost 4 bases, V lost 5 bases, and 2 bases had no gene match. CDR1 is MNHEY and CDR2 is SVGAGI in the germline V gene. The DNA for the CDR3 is TGTGCCAGCAGTAGGGGGCCAGGAAACACCATATATTTT. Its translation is CASSRGPGNTIYF.

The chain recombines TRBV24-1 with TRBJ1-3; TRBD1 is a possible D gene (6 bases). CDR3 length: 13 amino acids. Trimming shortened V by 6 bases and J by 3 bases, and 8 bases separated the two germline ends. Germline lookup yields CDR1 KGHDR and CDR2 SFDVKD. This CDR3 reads CATSQQGGNTIYF. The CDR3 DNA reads TGTGCCACCAGTCAACAGGGTGGAAACACCATATATTTT.

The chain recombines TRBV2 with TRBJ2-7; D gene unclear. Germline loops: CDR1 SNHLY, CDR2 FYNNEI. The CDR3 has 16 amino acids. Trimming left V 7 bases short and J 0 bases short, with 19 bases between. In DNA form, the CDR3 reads TGTGCCAGCACCATTACCCGCGGCCAAAGCTCCTACGAGCAGTACTTC. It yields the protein CASTITRGQSSYEQYF.

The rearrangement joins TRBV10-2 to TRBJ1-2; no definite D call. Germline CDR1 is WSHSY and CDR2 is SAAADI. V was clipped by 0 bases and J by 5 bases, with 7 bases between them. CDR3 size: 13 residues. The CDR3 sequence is CASSESIEYGYTF. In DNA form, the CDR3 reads TGCGCCAGCAGTGAGTCTATAGAATATGGCTACACCTTC.

Here the CDR3 reads CAISEGAGETDTQYF. The CDR3 DNA reads as TGTGCCATCAGTGAAGGAGCGGGAGAAACCGATACGCAGTATTTT. The gene calls are TRBV10-3 and TRBJ2-3; 8 bases map to TRBD2. Losses at the gene ends were 3 bases for V and 6 bases for J; bases not matched to a gene: 8. The CDR3 runs 15 residues. Germline CDR1 ENHRY, CDR2 SYGVKD.

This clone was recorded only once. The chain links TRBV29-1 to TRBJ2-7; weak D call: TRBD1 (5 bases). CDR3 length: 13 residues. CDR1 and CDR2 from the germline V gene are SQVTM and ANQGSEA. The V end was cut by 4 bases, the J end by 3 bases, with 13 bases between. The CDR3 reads CSVVGQGDYEQYF. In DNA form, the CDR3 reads TGCAGCGTTGTAGGGCAGGGCGACTACGAGCAGTACTTC.

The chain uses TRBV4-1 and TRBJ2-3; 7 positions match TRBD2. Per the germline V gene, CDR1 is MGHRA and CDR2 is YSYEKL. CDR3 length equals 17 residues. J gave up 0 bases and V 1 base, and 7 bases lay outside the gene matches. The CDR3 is CASSQGGGGYSTDTQYF. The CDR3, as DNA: TGCGCCAGCAGCCAAGGCGGCGGGGGATATAGCACAGATACGCAGTATTTT.

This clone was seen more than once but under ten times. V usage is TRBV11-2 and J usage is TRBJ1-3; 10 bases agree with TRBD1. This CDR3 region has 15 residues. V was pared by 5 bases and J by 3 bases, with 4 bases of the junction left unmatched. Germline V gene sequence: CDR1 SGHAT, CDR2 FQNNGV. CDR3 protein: CASSRQGASGNTIYF. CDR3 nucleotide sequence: TGTGCCAGCAGCCGACAGGGGGCTAGTGGAAACACCATATATTTT.

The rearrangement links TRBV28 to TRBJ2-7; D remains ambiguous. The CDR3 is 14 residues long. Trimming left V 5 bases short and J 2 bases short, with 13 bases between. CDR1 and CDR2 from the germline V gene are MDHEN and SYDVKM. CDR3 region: CASSPPSQAYEQYF. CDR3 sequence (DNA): TGTGCCAGCAGTCCTCCCTCCCAGGCCTACGAGCAGTACTTC. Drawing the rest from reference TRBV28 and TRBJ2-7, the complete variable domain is DVKVTQSSRYLVKRTGEKVFLECVQDMDHENMFWYRQDPGLGLRLIYFSYDVKMKEKGDIPEGYSVSREKKERFSLILESASTNQTSMYLCASSPPSQAYEQYFGPGTRLTVT.

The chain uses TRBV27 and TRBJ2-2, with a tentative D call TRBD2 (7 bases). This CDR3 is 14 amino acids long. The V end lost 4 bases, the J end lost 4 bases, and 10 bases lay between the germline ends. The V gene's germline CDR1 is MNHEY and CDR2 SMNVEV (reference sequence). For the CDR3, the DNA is TGTGCCAGCAGTTACGGGGGGCTCACCGGGGAGCTGTTTTTT. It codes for CASSYGGLTGELFF.

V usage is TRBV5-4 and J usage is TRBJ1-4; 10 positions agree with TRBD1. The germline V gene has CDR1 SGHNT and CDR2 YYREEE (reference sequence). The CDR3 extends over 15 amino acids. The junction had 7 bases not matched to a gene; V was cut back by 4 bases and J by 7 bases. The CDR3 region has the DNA TGTGCCAGCAGCGGACAGGGGGGGATCGGTGAAAAACTGTTTTTT. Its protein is CASSGQGGIGEKLFF.

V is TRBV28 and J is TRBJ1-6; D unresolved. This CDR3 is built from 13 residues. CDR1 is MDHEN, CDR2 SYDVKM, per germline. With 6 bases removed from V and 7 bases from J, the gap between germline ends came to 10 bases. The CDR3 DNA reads TGTGCCAGCAGACCAACAGTGAATTCACCCCTCCACTTT. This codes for CASRPTVNSPLHF. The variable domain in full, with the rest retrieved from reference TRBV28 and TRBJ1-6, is DVKVTQSSRYLVKRTGEKVFLECVQDMDHENMFWYRQDPGLGLRLIYFSYDVKMKEKGDIPEGYSVSREKKERFSLILESASTNQTSMYLCASRPTVNSPLHFGNGTRLTVT.

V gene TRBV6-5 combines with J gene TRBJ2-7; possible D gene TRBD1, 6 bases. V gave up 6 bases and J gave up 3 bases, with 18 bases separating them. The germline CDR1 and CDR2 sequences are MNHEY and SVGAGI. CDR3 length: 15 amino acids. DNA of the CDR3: TGTGCCAGCAGCCGGACAGTTTTTACCCACTACGAGCAGTACTTC. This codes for CASSRTVFTHYEQYF.

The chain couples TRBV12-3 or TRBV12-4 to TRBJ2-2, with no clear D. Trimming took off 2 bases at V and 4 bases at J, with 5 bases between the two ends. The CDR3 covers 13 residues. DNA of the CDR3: TGTGCCAGCAGTTTAACGAGCACCGGGGAGCTGTTTTTT. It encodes CASSLTSTGELFF.

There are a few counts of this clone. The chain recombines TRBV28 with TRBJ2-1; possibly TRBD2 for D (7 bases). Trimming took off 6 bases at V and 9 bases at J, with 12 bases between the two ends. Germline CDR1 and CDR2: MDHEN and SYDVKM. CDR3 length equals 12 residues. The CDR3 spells CASRSGGTEQFF. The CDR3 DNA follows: TGTGCCAGCAGATCGGGGGGCACTGAGCAGTTCTTC.

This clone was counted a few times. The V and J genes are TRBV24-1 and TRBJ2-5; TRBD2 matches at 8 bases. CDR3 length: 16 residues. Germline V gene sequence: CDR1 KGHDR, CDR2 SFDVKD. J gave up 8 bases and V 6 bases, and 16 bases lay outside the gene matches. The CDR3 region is CATSHRAGGPGGTQYF. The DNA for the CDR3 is TGTGCCACCAGTCACAGGGCGGGAGGACCCGGTGGTACCCAGTACTTC.

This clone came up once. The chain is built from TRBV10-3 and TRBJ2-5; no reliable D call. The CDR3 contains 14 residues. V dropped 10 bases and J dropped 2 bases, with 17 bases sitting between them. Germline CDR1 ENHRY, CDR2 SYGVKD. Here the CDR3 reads CATRLFLAQETQYF. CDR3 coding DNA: TGTGCCACCCGGTTGTTCTTAGCTCAAGAGACCCAGTACTTC.